This paragraph reports one TCR beta chain. Unique molecular identifiers were affixed to discrete cDNA molecules within the library. One entry per CDR3 protein, called by TCRdb with MiXCR from the RACE reads. The sample lists approximately 110,000 distinct CDR3 sequences; under 40% were seen once. The CDR3 loop spans 16 amino acids. Trimming took 5 bases from V and 0 from J, leaving 14 bases between them. Germline assignment: CDR1 MNHEY and CDR2 SMNVEV (reference sequence). This sample was included in a study of human T cells and chemical hapten exposure. Across the whole study: Chiefly female patients presented with alopecia areata, totalis or universalis.

Described time point: patch test 3, about 24 weeks after DPC sensitization. Treatment described: therapeutic diphenylcyclopropenone sensitization with weekly scalp DPC. Blood draws preceded each patch test application. RNA extraction used unfractionated whole blood as the source of total RNA. The chain carries TRBV27 and TRBJ2-1; D possibly corresponds to TRBD1 (6 bases). The sample consisted of whole blood, taken in connection with sensitization to the hapten diphenylcyclopropenone (DPC). This receptor was identified in a man in his forties with alopecia areata. Some clones in this sample may be carry-over from other donors' samples. The CDR3 here is CASSPLGTLSYNEQFF. For the CDR3, the DNA is TGTGCCAGCAGTCCTTTAGGGACACTCTCCTACAATGAGCAGTTCTTC.